This T cell receptor (beta chain) was sequenced for a study of blood T cell repertoires in COVID-19. Study overall: COVID-19 samples from acute and convalescent phases originated in the United States, Italy and Spain. The cDNA or gDNA used as material had been derived from T cells, B-cell-depleted T cells, or PBMCs.

How the authors handled the data: Estimation of nucleated cell counts was performed using reference gene primer amplification. Profiled with immunoSEQ multiplex PCR; TCRdb holds only in-frame clones, not every one. D and trimming were read from the DNA, whereas the V and J calls and clone size are those reported in that table. The data show more than 45,000 clones, with about 83% seen just once and around 8% held by the top ten. A remark on this clone: A read error may account for a junction end that differs from germline.

From germline, CDR1 is SSHAT and CDR2 FNYEAQ (reference sequence). The CDR3 is made up of 18 amino acids. The origin of this receptor is a man of 80 years or more in a cohort sampled during active COVID-19. The chain recombines TRBV7-7 with TRBJ2-1; possible D gene TRBD2, 6 bases. Sequencing was done on a sample of peripheral blood. CDR3 amino acids: CASSPRLAGRNSYNEQFF. The CDR3 DNA follows: TGTGCTAGCAGCCCCCGTTTGGCAGGGAGGAACTCCTACAATGAGCAGTTCTTC.